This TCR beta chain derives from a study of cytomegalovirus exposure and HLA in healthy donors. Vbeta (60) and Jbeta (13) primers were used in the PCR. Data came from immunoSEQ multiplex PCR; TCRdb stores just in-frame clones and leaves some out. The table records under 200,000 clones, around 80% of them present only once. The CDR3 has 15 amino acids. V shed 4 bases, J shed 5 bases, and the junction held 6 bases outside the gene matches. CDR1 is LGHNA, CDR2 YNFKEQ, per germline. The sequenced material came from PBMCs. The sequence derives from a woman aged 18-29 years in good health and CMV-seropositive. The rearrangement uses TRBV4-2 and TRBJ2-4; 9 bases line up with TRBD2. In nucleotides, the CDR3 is TGTGCCAGCAGCCCTCGCGAGCGGGGGGAAAACATTCAGTACTTC. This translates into CASSPRERGENIQYF.